This paragraph reports one T cell receptor (beta chain). The antigen remains undetermined. The V gene's germline CDR1 is LNHDA and CDR2 SQIVND (reference sequence). The CDR3 spans 13 residues. V lost 7 bases, J lost 6 bases, and 13 bases lay in between. The entry originates in a study of cytomegalovirus exposure and HLA in healthy donors. Regarding the study as a whole: It was only CMV serostatus that was available as immune exposure information.

Researchers ran the PCR with 60 Vbeta and 13 Jbeta primers. Assay: immunoSEQ multiplex PCR; the TCRdb copy retains only in-frame clones and omits some. Of 90,000 to 120,000 clones listed, roughly 70% were seen once; the top ten hold roughly 10%. The receptor was isolated from a man aged 35 to 55 in good health and CMV-seropositive. The specimen was PBMCs. V usage is TRBV19 and J usage is TRBJ2-1, with D perhaps matching TRBD1 (5 bases). The CDR3 sequence: CASTARDTNEQFF. The CDR3 DNA is TGTGCCAGTACCGCCAGGGATACCAATGAGCAGTTCTTC. The full variable domain, with the rest looked up from reference TRBV19 and TRBJ2-1, is DGGITQSPKYLFRKEGQNVTLSCEQNLNHDAMYWYRQDPGQGLRLIYYSQIVNDFQKGDIAEGYSVSREKKESFPLTVTSAQKNPTAFYLCASTARDTNEQFFGPGTRLTVL.